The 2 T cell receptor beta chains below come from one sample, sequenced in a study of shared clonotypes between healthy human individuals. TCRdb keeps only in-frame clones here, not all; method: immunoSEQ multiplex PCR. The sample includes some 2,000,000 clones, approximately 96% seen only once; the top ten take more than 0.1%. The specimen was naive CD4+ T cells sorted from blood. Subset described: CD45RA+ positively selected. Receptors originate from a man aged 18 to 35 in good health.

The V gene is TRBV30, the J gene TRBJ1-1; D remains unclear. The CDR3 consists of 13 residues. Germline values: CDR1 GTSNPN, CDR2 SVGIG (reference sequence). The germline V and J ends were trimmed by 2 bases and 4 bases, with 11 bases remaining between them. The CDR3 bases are TGTGCCTGGAGTCGGAAGTTTGGCACTGAAGCTTTCTTT. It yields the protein CAWSRKFGTEAFF. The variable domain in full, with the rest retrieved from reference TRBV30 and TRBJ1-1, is SQTIHQWPATLVQPVGSPLSLECTVEGTSNPNLYWYRQAAGRGLQLLFYSVGIGQISSEVPQNLSASRPQDRQFILSSKKLLLSDSGFYLCAWSRKFGTEAFFGQGTRLTVV.

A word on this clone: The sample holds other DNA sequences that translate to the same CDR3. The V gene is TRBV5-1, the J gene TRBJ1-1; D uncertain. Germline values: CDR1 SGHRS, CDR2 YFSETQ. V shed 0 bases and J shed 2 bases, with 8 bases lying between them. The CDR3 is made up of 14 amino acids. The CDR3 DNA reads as TGCGCCAGCAGCTTGGGGCAGGCCAACACTGAAGCTTTCTTT. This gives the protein CASSLGQANTEAFF.